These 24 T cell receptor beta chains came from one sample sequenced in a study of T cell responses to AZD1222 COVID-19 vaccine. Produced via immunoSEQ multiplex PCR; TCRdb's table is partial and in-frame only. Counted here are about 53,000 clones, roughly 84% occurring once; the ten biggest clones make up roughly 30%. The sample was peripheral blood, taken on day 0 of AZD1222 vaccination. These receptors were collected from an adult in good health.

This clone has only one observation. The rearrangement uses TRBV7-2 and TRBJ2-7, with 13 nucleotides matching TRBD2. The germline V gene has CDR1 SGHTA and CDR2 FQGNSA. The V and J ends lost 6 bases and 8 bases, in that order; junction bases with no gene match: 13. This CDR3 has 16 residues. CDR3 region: CASSTAGTSGTIKQYF. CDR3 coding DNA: TGTGCCAGCAGTACTGCCGGGACTAGCGGGACTATCAAGCAGTACTTC.

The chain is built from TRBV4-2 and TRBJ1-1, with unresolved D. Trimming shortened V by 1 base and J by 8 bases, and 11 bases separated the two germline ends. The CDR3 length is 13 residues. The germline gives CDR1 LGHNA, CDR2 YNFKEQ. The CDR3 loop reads CASSQVGASEAFF. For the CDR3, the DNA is TGTGCCAGCAGCCAAGTGGGCGCTTCGGAAGCTTTCTTT.

Here the CDR3 DNA reads TGTGCCAGCAGCTTATATACCGCAGATGGCTACACCTTC. As protein: CASSLYTADGYTF. J is TRBJ1-2 and V is TRBV5-6; D is uncertain. CDR1 is SGHDT and CDR2 is YYEEEE in the germline V gene. Trimming cost V 2 bases and J 6 bases, with 11 bases left between them. The CDR3 runs to 13 residues.

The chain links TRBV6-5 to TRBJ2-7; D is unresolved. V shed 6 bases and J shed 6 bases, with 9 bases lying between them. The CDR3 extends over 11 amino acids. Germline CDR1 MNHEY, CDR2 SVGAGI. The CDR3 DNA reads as TGTGCCAGCAGCGCTCCGCTCGAGCAGTACTTC. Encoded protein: CASSAPLEQYF.

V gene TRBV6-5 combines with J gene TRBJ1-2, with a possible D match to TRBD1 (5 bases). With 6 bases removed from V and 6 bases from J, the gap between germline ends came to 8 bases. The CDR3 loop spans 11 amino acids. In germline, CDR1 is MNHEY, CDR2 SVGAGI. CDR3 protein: CASRRGDGYTF. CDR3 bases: TGTGCCAGCAGGCGAGGGGATGGCTACACCTTC.

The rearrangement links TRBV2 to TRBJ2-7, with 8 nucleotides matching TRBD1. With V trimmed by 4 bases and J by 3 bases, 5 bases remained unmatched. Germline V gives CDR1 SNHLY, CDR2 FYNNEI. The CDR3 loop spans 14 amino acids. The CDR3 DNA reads TGTGCCAGCAGTGTCGGACAGGGTGTCTACGAGCAGTACTTC. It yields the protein CASSVGQGVYEQYF.

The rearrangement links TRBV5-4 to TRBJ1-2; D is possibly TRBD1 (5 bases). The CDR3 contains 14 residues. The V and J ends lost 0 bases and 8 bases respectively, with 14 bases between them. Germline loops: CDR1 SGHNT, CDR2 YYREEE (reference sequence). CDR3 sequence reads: CASSLADGRGGYTF. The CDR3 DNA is TGTGCCAGCAGCTTGGCCGACGGTCGGGGCGGCTACACCTTC.

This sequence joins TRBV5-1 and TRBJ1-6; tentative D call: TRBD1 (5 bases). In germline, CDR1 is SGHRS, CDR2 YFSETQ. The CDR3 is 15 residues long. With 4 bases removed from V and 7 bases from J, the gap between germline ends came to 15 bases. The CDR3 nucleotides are TGCGCCAGCAGCCCGGGACTACTGGCGAATTCACCCCTCCACTTT. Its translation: CASSPGLLANSPLHF.

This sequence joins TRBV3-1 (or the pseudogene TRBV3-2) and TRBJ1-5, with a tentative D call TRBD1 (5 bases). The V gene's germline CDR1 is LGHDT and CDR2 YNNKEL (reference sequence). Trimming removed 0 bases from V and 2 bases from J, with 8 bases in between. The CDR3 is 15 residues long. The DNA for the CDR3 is TGTGCCAGCAGCCAAGACCCGGGGGGCAATCAGCCCCAGCATTTT. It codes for CASSQDPGGNQPQHF.

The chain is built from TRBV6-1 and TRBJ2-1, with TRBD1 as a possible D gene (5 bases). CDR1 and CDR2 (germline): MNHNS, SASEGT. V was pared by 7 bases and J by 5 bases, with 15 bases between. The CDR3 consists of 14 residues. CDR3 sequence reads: CASNEQEINNEQFF. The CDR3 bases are TGTGCCAGCAACGAACAGGAGATCAACAATGAGCAGTTCTTC.

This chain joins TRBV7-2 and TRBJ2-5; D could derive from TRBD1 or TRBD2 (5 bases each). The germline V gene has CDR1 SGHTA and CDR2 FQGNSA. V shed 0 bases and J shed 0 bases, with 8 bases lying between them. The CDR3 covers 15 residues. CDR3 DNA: TGTGCCAGCAGCTTAGCCAGGGAGTACCAAGAGACCCAGTACTTC. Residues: CASSLAREYQETQYF.

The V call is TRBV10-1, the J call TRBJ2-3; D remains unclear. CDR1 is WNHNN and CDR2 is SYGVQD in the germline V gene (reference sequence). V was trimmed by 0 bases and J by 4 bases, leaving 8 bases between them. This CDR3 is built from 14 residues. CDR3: CASSESGNPDTQYF. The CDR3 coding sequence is TGCGCCAGCAGTGAGTCGGGGAACCCAGATACGCAGTATTTT.

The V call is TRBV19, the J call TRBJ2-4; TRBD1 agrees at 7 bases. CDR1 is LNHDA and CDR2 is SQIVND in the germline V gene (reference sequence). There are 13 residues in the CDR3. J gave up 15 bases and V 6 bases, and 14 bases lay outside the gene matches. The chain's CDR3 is CASSTRDSSLPYF. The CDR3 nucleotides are TGTGCCAGTAGCACTAGGGACAGTTCGTTACCGTACTTC.

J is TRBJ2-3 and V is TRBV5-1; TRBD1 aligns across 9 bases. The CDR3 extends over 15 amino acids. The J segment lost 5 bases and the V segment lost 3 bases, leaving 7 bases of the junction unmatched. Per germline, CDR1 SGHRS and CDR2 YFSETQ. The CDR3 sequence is CASSSNRGLRDTQYF. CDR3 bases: TGCGCCAGCAGCTCGAACAGGGGGCTTAGAGATACGCAGTATTTT.

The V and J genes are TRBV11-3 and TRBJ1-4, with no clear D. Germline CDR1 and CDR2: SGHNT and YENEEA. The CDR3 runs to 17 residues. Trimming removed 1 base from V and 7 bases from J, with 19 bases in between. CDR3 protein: CASSLVGLSRSGEKLFF. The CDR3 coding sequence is TGTGCCAGCAGCTTAGTAGGACTATCAAGAAGCGGTGAAAAACTGTTTTTT.

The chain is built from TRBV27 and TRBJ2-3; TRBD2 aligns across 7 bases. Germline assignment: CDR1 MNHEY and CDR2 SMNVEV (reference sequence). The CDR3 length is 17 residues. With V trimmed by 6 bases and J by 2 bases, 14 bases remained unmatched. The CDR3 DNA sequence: TGTGCCAGCAGCCGTCGGGGGGTGAGAGAGGCCACAGATACGCAGTATTTT. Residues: CASSRRGVREATDTQYF.

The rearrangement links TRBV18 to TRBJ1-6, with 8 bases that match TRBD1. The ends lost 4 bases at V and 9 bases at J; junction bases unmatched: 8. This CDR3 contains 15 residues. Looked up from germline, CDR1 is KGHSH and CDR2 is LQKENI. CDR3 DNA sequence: TGTGCCAGCTCACTTACATCAACAGGGGGTTCACCCCTCCACTTT. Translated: CASSLTSTGGSPLHF.

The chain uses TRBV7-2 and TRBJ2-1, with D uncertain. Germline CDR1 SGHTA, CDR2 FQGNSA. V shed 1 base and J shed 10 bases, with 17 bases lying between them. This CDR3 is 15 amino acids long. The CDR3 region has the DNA TGTGCCAGCAGCTTAGAGGCCGTTTTGGGGAACGAGCAGTTCTTC. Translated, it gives CASSLEAVLGNEQFF.

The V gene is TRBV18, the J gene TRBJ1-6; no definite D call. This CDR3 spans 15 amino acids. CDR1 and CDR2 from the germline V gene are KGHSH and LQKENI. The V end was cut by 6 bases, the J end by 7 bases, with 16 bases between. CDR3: CASSGSAGRNSPLHF. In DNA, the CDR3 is TGTGCCAGCTCGGGTTCAGCAGGAAGAAATTCACCCCTCCACTTT.

The CDR3 nucleotides are TGTGCCAGCAGCACAGGGGCTCAGCCCCAGCATTTT. Translating gives CASSTGAQPQHF. The gene calls are TRBV21-1 and TRBJ1-5; the table gives TRBD1 as D, unverified against the DNA. TRBV21-1 is assigned pseudogene status. The CDR3 is 12 residues long.

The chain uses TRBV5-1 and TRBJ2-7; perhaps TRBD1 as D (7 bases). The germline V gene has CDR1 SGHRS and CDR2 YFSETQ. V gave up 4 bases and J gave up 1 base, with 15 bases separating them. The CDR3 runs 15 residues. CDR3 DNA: TGCGCCAGCAGCCCCCTCGCAGGGGGGTCCTACGAGCAGTACTTC. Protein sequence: CASSPLAGGSYEQYF. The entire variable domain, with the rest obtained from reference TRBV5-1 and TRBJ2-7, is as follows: KAGVTQTPRYLIKTRGQQVTLSCSPISGHRSVSWYQQTPGQGLQFLFEYFSETQRNKGNFPGRFSGRQFSNSRSEMNVSTLELGDSALYLCASSPLAGGSYEQYFGPGTRLTVT.

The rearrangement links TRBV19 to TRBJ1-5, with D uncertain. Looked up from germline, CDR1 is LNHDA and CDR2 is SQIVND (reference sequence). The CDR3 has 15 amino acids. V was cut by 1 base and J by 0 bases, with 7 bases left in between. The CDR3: CASSIVYVSNQPQHF. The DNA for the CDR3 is TGTGCCAGTAGTATAGTATACGTTAGCAATCAGCCCCAGCATTTT. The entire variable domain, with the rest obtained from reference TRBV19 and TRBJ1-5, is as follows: DGGITQSPKYLFRKEGQNVTLSCEQNLNHDAMYWYRQDPGQGLRLIYYSQIVNDFQKGDIAEGYSVSREKKESFPLTVTSAQKNPTAFYLCASSIVYVSNQPQHFGDGTRLSIL.

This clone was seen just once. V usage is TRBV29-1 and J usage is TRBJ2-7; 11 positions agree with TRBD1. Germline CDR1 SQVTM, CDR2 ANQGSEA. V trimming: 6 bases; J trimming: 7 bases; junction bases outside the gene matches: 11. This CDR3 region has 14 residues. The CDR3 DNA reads TGCAGCGTCACCCCCGGGACAGGGGGGGTGGAGCAGTACTTC. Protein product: CSVTPGTGGVEQYF.

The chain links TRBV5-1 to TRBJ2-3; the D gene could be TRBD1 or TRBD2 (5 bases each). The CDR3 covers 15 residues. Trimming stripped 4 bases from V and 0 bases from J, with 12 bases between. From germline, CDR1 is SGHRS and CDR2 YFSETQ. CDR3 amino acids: CASSPDRDSTDTQYF. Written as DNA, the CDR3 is TGCGCCAGCAGCCCGGATAGGGACAGCACAGATACGCAGTATTTT.